These 22 T cell receptor beta chains came from one sample sequenced in a study of brain T cells in children with intractable seizures. Generated by immunoSEQ multiplex PCR, the TCRdb table keeps only in-frame clones and is missing some. The table includes 88,000 or so clones, 90% to 95% detected once. This specimen was peripheral blood, taken at surgery. The origin of the receptors is a girl aged 2-15 years with Rasmussen encephalitis and intractable seizures.

This chain links TRBV6-5 with TRBJ2-7; 7 positions agree with TRBD1. Germline-derived CDR1 and CDR2 are MNHEY and SVGAGI. V lost 2 bases and J lost 6; bases outside the gene matches: 7. The CDR3 has 14 amino acids. DNA for the CDR3: TGTGCCAGCAGTTACACAGGACAGGCAGGCGAGCAGTACTTC. Translation gives CASSYTGQAGEQYF.

V usage is TRBV7-9 and J usage is TRBJ2-5; 11 positions match TRBD2. The CDR3 is 18 amino acids. The junction had 10 bases not matched to a gene; V was cut back by 4 bases and J by 0 bases. From germline, CDR1 is SEHNR and CDR2 FQNEAQ (reference sequence). CDR3: CASSSGGSGRGYQETQYF. CDR3 nucleotide sequence: TGTGCCAGCAGCTCCGGGGGTAGCGGGAGGGGGTACCAAGAGACCCAGTACTTC.

This chain uses TRBV7-3 with TRBJ1-1; a weak D match, TRBD1 (5 bases). The CDR3 is made up of 14 amino acids. Germline V gene data show CDR1 as SGHTA and CDR2 as FQGTGA. Trimming removed 0 bases at V and 7 bases at J, with 12 bases between. The CDR3 nucleotides read TGTGCCAGCAGCTTAACTGGGGGTGACGTTGAAGCTTTCTTT. It specifies CASSLTGGDVEAFF.

The CDR3 here is CASSSPFRKNEQFF. The CDR3 DNA is TGTGCCAGCAGTTCCCCCTTCCGGAAAAATGAGCAGTTCTTC. This chain uses TRBV27 with TRBJ2-1, with D hard to call. Germline V CDR1 and CDR2: MNHEY, SMNVEV (reference sequence). The CDR3 contains 14 residues. V was cut by 4 bases and J by 7 bases, with 14 bases left in between.

This chain connects TRBV19 to TRBJ1-4, with D tentatively TRBD1 (6 bases). CDR3 size: 14 residues. V gave up 9 bases and J gave up 6 bases, with 17 bases separating them. CDR1 and CDR2 (germline): LNHDA, SQIVND (reference sequence). CDR3 sequence reads: CASRGGAGYEKLFF. In DNA form, the CDR3 reads TGTGCCAGCAGGGGAGGGGCTGGGTATGAAAAACTGTTTTTT.

V gene TRBV5-1 combines with J gene TRBJ2-1; D remains ambiguous. From germline, CDR1 is SGHRS and CDR2 YFSETQ. The CDR3 has 13 amino acids. V was trimmed by 0 bases and J by 4 bases, leaving 5 bases between them. The CDR3 loop is CASSLDGYNEQFF. In nucleotides, the CDR3 is TGCGCCAGCAGCTTGGACGGATACAATGAGCAGTTCTTC.

The rearrangement links TRBV9 to TRBJ2-7, with 10 bases that match TRBD1. The CDR3 consists of 15 residues. V trimming: 3 bases; J trimming: 5 bases; junction bases outside the gene matches: 8. Per germline, CDR1 SGDLS and CDR2 YYNGEE. The CDR3 DNA sequence: TGTGCCAGCAGCGGAAAGACAGGGGGCTACCACGAGCAGTACTTC. Its protein product is CASSGKTGGYHEQYF.

V gene TRBV7-2 combines with J gene TRBJ1-1, with a tentative D call TRBD1 (6 bases). This CDR3 comprises 16 residues. The germline V and J ends were trimmed by 1 base and 5 bases, with 17 bases remaining between them. Germline CDR1 reads SGHTA; CDR2 reads FQGNSA. This chain's CDR3 is CASSLGPYDRGTEAFF. CDR3 sequence (DNA): TGTGCCAGCAGCTTAGGCCCCTATGATAGGGGGACTGAAGCTTTCTTT.

In nucleotides, the CDR3 is TGTGCCAGCAACCCGGGACAGGGAGGTTTTTCCCATGGGGCTTTCTTT. It is translated as CASNPGQGGFSHGAFF. This chain joins TRBV27 and TRBJ1-1, with 9 positions matching TRBD1. This CDR3 region has 16 residues. CDR1 and CDR2 from the germline V gene are MNHEY and SMNVEV (reference sequence). V lost 7 bases, J lost 11 bases, and 20 bases stayed unmatched.

Turning to this clone: The junction differs from germline at one of its ends, possibly a read error. The gene calls are TRBV2 and TRBJ1-6; the D gene is possibly TRBD1 (5 bases). The CDR3 totals 13 residues. Germline assignment: CDR1 SNHLY and CDR2 FYNNEI. CDR3 protein: CASREEGNSPLHF. DNA for the CDR3: TGTGCCAGCAGAGAAGAGGGGAATTCACCCCTCCACTTT.

This chain connects TRBV3-1 (or the pseudogene TRBV3-2) to TRBJ2-7; TRBD2 aligns across 7 bases. Germline CDR1 LGHDT, CDR2 YNNKEL (reference sequence). This CDR3 has 15 residues. V lost 4 bases to trimming and J lost 3 bases; unmatched junction nucleotides: 9. DNA of the CDR3: TGTGCCAGCAGCCGCGGGGTAGCGGGCGTCTACGAGCAGTACTTC. Its translation is CASSRGVAGVYEQYF.

This chain uses TRBV12-3 or TRBV12-4 with TRBJ2-5; D might be TRBD1 or TRBD2, each matching 5 bases. The ends were cut back, 1 base at V and 3 bases at J, with 6 bases in the middle. This CDR3 spans 13 amino acids. The CDR3 spells CASSLGGKETQYF. CDR3 DNA sequence: TGTGCCAGCAGTTTAGGGGGGAAAGAGACCCAGTACTTC.

The gene calls are TRBV2 and TRBJ2-3; 9 bases map to TRBD2. CDR1 is SNHLY, CDR2 FYNNEI, per germline. CDR3 length: 12 amino acids. Trimming cost V 6 bases and J 12 bases; bases outside gene matches: 7. This chain's CDR3 is CASSAGTSHQYF. The CDR3 DNA sequence: TGTGCCAGCAGCGCCGGGACTAGCCATCAGTATTTT.

The gene calls are TRBV29-1 and TRBJ2-3, with a weak D call TRBD2 (6 bases). CDR3 length equals 16 residues. The V end was cut by 3 bases, the J end by 0 bases, with 16 bases between. Germline V gene lookup returns CDR1 SQVTM and CDR2 ANQGSEA. The CDR3 nucleotides are TGCAGCGTTGACCCGCTCCTAGCGAAAAGCACAGATACGCAGTATTTT. It codes for CSVDPLLAKSTDTQYF.

The rearrangement links TRBV30 to TRBJ1-4; a weak D match, TRBD1 (6 bases). Germline V gene data show CDR1 as GTSNPN and CDR2 as SVGIG (reference sequence). With 5 bases removed from V and 7 bases from J, the gap between germline ends came to 20 bases. The CDR3 has 15 amino acids. The CDR3 nucleotides read TGTGCCTGGTCGACCCGGACAGTACTTTTTGAAAAACTGTTTTTT. Translating it yields CAWSTRTVLFEKLFF.

The chain recombines TRBV11-3 with TRBJ2-5; 7 bases align to TRBD1. Losses at the gene ends were 5 bases for V and 5 bases for J; bases not matched to a gene: 8. The CDR3 loop spans 14 amino acids. Germline V gives CDR1 SGHNT, CDR2 YENEEA. In DNA form, the CDR3 reads TGTGCCAGCAGCCTGACAGGGTTCGATGAGACCCAGTACTTC. Amino acid sequence: CASSLTGFDETQYF.

This clone has a single count. The CDR3 loop is CASSLAGRETQYF. The CDR3 DNA sequence: TGTGCCAGCAGCTTGGCAGGCCGGGAGACCCAGTACTTC. V is TRBV5-5 and J is TRBJ2-5; D gene ambiguous. The V gene lost 0 bases and the J gene lost 5 bases, with 8 bases spanning the gap. The CDR3 has 13 residues. The germline V gene encodes CDR1 SGHKS and CDR2 YYEKEE (reference sequence).

The chain employs TRBV3-1 (or the pseudogene TRBV3-2) and TRBJ1-2; D unresolved. The CDR3 consists of 15 residues. Trimming left V 2 bases short and J 4 bases short, with 14 bases between. CDR1 and CDR2 from the germline V gene are LGHDT and YNNKEL (reference sequence). The CDR3 nucleotides read TGTGCCAGCAGCCAATTTCCGGGCGGTGGCTATGGCTACACCTTC. It encodes CASSQFPGGGYGYTF.

The gene calls are TRBV9 and TRBJ1-2; D gene unclear. Germline values: CDR1 SGDLS, CDR2 YYNGEE. The CDR3 covers 14 residues. V gave up 0 bases and J gave up 7 bases, with 13 bases separating them. The chain's CDR3 is CASSVGDWGPGYTF. The DNA of the CDR3 is TGTGCCAGCAGCGTAGGCGACTGGGGTCCTGGCTACACCTTC.

The genes are TRBV29-1 and TRBJ2-1; the match to TRBD1 covers 8 bases. The germline V gene encodes CDR1 SQVTM and CDR2 ANQGSEA. This CDR3 comprises 12 residues. After removal of 7 bases from V and 10 bases from J, the junction contained 9 bases not matched to a gene. The CDR3 loop is CSGGQGRGEQFF. The DNA for the CDR3 is TGCAGCGGTGGACAGGGAAGGGGCGAGCAGTTCTTC.

This clone was observed a handful of times. This sequence joins TRBV4-1 and TRBJ2-7; D is unclear. CDR3 size: 16 residues. Germline CDR1 is MGHRA and CDR2 is YSYEKL. V was cut by 1 base and J by 0 bases, with 13 bases left in between. The CDR3 DNA reads as TGCGCCAGCAGCCAAGTACCCGGCCAGACCTCCTACGAGCAGTACTTC. Protein: CASSQVPGQTSYEQYF.

This chain uses TRBV5-1 with TRBJ2-7, with 8 nucleotides matching TRBD1. Germline CDR1 and CDR2: SGHRS and YFSETQ. This CDR3 region has 14 residues. V was pared by 5 bases and J by 0 bases, with 4 bases of the junction left unmatched. The CDR3 region is CASSPGQGSYEQYF. CDR3 DNA sequence: TGCGCCAGCAGTCCCGGACAGGGCTCCTACGAGCAGTACTTC.